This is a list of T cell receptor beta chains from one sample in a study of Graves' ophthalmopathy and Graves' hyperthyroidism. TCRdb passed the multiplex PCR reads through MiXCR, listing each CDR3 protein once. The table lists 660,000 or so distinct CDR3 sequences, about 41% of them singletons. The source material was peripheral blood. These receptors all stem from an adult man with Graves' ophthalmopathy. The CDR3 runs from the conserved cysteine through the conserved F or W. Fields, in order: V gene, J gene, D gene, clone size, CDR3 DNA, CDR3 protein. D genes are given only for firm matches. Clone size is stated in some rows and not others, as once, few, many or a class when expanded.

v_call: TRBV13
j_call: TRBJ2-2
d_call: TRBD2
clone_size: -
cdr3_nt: TGTGCCAGCAGCTTATGGGGTAGCGGGGTTACCGGGGAGCTGTTTTTT
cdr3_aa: CASSLWGSGVTGELFF

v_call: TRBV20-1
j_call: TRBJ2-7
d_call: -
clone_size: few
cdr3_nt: TGCAGTGCTAGCGTGACGAGGGGTACCTACGAGCAGTACTTC
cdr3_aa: CSASVTRGTYEQYF

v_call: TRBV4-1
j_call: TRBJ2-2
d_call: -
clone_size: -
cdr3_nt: TGCGCCAGCAGCCAAGGACAACCAACGGGCGGGGAGCTGTTTTTT
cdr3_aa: CASSQGQPTGGELFF

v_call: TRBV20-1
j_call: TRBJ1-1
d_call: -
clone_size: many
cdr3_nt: TGCAGTGCTAGCCCGGGGGGCAACACTGAAGCTTTCTTT
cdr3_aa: CSASPGGNTEAFF

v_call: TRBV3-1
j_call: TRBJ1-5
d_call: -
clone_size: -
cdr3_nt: TGTGCCAGCAGCCAAGGTGGGACCCAGGCTGGTCAGCCCCAGCATTTT
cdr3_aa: CASSQGGTQAGQPQHF

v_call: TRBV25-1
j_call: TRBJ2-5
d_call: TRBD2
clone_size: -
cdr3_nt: TGTGCCAGCAGTGAAGGAGCGGGAGGGCAAGAGACCCAGTACTTC
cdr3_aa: CASSEGAGGQETQYF

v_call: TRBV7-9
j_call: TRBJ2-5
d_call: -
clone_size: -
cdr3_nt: TGTGCCAGCAGCCCAGCGACAGAGGAGTACTTC
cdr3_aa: CASSPATEEYF

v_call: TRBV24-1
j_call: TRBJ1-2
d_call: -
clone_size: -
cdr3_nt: TGTGCCACCAGTGTCCAGGGACATGGCTACACCTTC
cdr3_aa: CATSVQGHGYTF

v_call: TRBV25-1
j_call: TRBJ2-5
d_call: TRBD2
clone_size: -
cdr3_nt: TGTGCCTGCAGTGCCCCAAGCGGGAGGGAACAAGAGACCCAGTACTTC
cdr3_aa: CACSAPSGREQETQYF

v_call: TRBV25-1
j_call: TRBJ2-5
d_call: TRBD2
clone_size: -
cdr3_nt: TGTGCCAGCTCACCACTGCTAGCGGGGGATCAAGAGACCCAGTACTTC
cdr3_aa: CASSPLLAGDQETQYF

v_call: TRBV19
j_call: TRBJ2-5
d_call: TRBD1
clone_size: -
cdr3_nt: TGTGCCAGTTTTGGACAGGGCGTGGGTCAGCCCCAGTACTTC
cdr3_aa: CASFGQGVGQPQYF

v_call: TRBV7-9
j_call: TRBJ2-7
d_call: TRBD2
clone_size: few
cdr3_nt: TGCGCCAGCAGCCAAGGGACTAGCGGGGGATACGAGCAGTACTTC
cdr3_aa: CASSQGTSGGYEQYF

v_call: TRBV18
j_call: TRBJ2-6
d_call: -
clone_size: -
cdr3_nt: TGTGCCAGCTCACCACCATGGGGCTCTGGGGCCAACGTCCTGACTTTC
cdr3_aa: CASSPPWGSGANVLTF

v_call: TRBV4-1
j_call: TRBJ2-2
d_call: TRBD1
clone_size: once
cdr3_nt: TGCGCCAGCAGCCAAGTGGGGGGACAGGGTGCCGGGGAGCTGTTTTTT
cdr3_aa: CASSQVGGQGAGELFF

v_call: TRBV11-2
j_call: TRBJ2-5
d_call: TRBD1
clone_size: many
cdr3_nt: TGTGCCAGCAGCTGGGACAGGGGGACCCAGTACTTC
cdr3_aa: CASSWDRGTQYF

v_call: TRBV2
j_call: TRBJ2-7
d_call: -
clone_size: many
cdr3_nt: TGTGCCAGCAGCGACCCCCAGGAAGCCTACGAGCAGTACTTC
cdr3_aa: CASSDPQEAYEQYF

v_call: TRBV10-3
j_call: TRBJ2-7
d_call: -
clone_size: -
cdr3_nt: TGTGCCATCAGTGAGGTGCTGGGATCCCGAACCTACGAGCAGTACTTC
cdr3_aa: CAISEVLGSRTYEQYF

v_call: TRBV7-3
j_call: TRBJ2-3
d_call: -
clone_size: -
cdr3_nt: TGTGCCAGCAGCTTAGGAGTAGTAACAGATACGCAGTATTTT
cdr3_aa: CASSLGVVTDTQYF

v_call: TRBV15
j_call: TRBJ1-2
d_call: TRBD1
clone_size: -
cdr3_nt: TGTGCCACCAGCAGTTACTCACAGGGGTATGGCTACACCTTC
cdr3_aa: CATSSYSQGYGYTF

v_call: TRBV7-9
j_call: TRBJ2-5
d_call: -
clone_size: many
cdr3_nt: TGTGCCAGCAGCCCCAAGGGAGGTAGTCAAGAGACCCAGTACTTC
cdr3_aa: CASSPKGGSQETQYF

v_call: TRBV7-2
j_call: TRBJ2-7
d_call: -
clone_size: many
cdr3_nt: TGTGCCAGCAGCTGGAGGGGGTCCAGGGGGAGCTCCTACGAGCAGTACTTC
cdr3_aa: CASSWRGSRGSSYEQYF

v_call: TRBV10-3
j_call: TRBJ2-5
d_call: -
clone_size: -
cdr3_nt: TGTGCCATCAGCGCCCAAAAAACCGGGAAGACCCAGTACTTC
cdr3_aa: CAISAQKTGKTQYF

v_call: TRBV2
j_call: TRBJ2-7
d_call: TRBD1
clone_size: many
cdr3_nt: TGTGCCAGCAGACAGGGGTCCGAGCAGTACTTC
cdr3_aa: CASRQGSEQYF

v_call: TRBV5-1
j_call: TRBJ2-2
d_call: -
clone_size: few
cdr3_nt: TGCGCCAGCAGCTTGTCCAGGGCGAACACCGGGGAGCTGTTTTTT
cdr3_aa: CASSLSRANTGELFF

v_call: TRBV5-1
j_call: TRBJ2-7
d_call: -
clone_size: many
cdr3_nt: TGCGCCAGCAGCTTCGAGGGGTCGCCCTACGAGCAGTACTTC
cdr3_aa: CASSFEGSPYEQYF

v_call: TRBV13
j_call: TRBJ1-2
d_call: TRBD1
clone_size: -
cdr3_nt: TGTGCCAGCAGCCCTACCGGGACAGGCCAAGACGTCTATGGCTACACCTTC
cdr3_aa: CASSPTGTGQDVYGYTF

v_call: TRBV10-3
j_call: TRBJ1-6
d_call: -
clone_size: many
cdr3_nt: TGTGCCATCAGTGATCGGACAGTCGGCGATAATTCACCCCTCCACTTT
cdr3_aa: CAISDRTVGDNSPLHF

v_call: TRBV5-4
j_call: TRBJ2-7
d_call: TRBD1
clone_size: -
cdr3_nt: TGTGCCAGCAGCTTCGGACAGGGGGGGAGCTACGAGCAGTACTTC
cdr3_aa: CASSFGQGGSYEQYF

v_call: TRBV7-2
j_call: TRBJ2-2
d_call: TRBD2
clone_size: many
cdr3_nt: TGTGCCAGCAGCTTAGTCCGTGCGGGAGGGAACACCGGGGAGCTGTTTTTT
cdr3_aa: CASSLVRAGGNTGELFF

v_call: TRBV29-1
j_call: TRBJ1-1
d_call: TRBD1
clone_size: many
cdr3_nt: TGCAGCGGTCCGGGGACAGACAGAATAATGAACACTGAAGCTTTCTTT
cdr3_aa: CSGPGTDRIMNTEAFF

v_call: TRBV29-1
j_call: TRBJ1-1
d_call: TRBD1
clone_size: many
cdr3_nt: TGCAGCGTTGAAGATCGAGGACAGGGAAGAGCCACTGAAGCTTTCTTT
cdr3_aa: CSVEDRGQGRATEAFF

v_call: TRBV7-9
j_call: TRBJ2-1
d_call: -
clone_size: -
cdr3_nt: TGTGCCAGCAGCAACTACAGGACTCCCTCCTCCTACAATGAGCAGTTCTTC
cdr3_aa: CASSNYRTPSSYNEQFF

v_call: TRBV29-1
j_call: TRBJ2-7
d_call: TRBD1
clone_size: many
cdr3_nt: TGCAGCGCCCGGGGACAGGGGGCCCACGAGCAGTACTTC
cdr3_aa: CSARGQGAHEQYF

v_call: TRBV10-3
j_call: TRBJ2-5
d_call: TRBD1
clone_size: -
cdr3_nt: TGTGCCAGCAGTTACTCGACTTATGACAGGGGACAAGAGACCCAGTACTTC
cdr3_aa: CASSYSTYDRGQETQYF

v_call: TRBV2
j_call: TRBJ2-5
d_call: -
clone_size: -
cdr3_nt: TGTGCCAGCAGTGTCCTGGGAGAGCAAGAGGGCCAGTACTTC
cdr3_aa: CASSVLGEQEGQYF

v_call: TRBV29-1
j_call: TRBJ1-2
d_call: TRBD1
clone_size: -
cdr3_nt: TGCAGCGTTGGTGGTTGGACAGGGGCCCATGATGGCCACACCTTC
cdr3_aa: CSVGGWTGAHDGHTF

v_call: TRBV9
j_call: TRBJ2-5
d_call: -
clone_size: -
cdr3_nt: TGCGCCAGCAGCTTACAATCACAAGAGACCCAGTACTTC
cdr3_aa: CASSLQSQETQYF

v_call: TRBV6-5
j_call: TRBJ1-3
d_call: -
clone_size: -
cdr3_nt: TGTGCCAGCAGTTACTCGAGAGGCCTCTCTGGAAACACCATATATTTT
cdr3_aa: CASSYSRGLSGNTIYF

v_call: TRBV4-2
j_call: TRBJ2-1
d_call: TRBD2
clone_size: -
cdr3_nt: TGTGCCAGCAGCCAACCTGGGGAGGGAAGGGGCAATGAGCAGTTCTTC
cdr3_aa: CASSQPGEGRGNEQFF

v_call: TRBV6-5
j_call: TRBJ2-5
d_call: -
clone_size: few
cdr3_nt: TGTGCCAGCAGCCCCGTTGGGGGCAACCAAGAGACCCAGTACTTC
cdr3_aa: CASSPVGGNQETQYF

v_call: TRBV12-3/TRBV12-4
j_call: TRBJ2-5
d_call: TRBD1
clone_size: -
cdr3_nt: TGTGCCAGCAGCTCCCCCCGGACAGGGGCCCAGTACTTC
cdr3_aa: CASSSPRTGAQYF

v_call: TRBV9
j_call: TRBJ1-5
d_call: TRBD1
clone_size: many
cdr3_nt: TGTGCCAGCAGCGAGACAGGGGGAGGCAATCAGCCCCAGCATTTT
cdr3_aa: CASSETGGGNQPQHF

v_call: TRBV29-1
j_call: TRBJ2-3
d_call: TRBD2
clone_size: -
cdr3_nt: TGCAGCGTTGAAGATCTGAGCGGGAGCGGTCATACGCAGTATTTT
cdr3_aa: CSVEDLSGSGHTQYF

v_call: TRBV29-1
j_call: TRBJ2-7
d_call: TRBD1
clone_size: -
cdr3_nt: TGCAGCGTTGAAACAGGGGGGACTTCCTACGAGCAGTACTTC
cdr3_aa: CSVETGGTSYEQYF

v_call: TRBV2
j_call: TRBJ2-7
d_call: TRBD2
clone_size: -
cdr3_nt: TGTGCCAGCTGCCGGCGGGGGGGATTCTACGAGCAGTACTTC
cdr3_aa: CASCRRGGFYEQYF